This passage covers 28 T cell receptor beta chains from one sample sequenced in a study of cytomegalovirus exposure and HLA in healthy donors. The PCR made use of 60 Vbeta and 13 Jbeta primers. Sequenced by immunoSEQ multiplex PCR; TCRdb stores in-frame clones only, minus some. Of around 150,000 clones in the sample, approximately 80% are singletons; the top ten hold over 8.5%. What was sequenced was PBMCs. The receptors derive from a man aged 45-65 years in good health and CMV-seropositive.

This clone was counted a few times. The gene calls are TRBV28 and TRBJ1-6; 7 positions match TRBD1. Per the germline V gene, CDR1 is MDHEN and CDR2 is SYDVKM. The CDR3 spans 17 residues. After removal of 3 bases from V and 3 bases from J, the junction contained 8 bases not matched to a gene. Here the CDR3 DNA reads TGTGCCAGCAGTTTTAAGAAGACAGGGATCTATAATTCACCCCTCCACTTT. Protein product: CASSFKKTGIYNSPLHF. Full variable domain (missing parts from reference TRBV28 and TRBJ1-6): DVKVTQSSRYLVKRTGEKVFLECVQDMDHENMFWYRQDPGLGLRLIYFSYDVKMKEKGDIPEGYSVSREKKERFSLILESASTNQTSMYLCASSFKKTGIYNSPLHFGNGTRLTVT.

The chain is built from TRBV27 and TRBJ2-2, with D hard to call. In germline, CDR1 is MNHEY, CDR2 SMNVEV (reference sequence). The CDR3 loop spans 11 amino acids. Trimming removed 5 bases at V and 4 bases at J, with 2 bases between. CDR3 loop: CASSLTGELFF. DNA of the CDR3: TGTGCCAGCAGTCTCACCGGGGAGCTGTTTTTT.

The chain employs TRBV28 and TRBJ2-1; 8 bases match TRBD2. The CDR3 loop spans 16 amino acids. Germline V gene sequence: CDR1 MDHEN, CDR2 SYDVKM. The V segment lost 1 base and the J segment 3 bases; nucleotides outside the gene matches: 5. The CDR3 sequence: CASSLLAGGYYNEQFF. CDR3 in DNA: TGTGCCAGCAGTTTATTGGCGGGAGGTTACTACAATGAGCAGTTCTTC.

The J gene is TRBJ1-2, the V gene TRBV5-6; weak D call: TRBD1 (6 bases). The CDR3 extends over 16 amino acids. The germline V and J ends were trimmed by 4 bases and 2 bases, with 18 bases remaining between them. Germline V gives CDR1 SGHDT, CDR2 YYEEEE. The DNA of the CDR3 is TGTGCCAGCAGCCCTCCTCTTGGACAGCCCAACTATGGCTACACCTTC. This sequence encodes CASSPPLGQPNYGYTF.

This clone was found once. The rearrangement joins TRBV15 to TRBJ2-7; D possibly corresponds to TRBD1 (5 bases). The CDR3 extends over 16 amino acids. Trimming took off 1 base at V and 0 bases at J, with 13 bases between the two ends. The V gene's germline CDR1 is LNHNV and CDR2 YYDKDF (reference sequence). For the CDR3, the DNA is TGTGCCACCAGCAGAGGGGTAGGGGCAGGCTCCTACGAGCAGTACTTC. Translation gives CATSRGVGAGSYEQYF.

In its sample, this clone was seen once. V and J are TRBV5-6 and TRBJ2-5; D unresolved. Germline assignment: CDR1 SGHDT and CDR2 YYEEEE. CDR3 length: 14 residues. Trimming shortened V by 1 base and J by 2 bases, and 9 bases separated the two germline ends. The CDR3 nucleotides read TGTGCCAGCAGCTTGTCCCCGGGTCAAGAGACCCAGTACTTC. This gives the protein CASSLSPGQETQYF.

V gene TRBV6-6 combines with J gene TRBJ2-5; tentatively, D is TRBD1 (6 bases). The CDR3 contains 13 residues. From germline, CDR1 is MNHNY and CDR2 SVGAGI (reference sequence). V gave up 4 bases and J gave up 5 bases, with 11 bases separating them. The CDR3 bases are TGTGCCAGCAGTTCAGGGGTCCCGGAGACCCAGTACTTC. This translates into CASSSGVPETQYF.

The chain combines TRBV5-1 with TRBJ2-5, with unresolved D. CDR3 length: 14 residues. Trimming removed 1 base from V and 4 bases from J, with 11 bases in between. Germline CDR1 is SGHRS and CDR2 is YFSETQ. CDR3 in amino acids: CASSLQLNTETQYF. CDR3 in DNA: TGCGCCAGCAGCTTGCAACTAAATACAGAGACCCAGTACTTC.

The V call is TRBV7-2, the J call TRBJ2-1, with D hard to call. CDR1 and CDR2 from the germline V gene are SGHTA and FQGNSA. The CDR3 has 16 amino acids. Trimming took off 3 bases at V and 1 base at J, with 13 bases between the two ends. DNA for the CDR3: TGTGCCAGCAGCTTTTACCCAGGCAGTTCCTACAATGAGCAGTTCTTC. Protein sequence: CASSFYPGSSYNEQFF.

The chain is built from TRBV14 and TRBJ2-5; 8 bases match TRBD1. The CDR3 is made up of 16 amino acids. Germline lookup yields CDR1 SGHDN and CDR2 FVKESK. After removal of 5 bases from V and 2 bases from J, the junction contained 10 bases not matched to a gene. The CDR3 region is CASSASGGALQETQYF. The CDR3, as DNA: TGTGCCAGCAGCGCCTCAGGGGGCGCCTTACAAGAGACCCAGTACTTC.

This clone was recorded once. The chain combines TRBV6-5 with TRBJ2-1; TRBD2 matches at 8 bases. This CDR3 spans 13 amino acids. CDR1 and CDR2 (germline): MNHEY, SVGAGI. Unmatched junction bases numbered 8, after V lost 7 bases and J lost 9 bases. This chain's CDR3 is CASTPGGRGEQFF. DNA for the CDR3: TGTGCCAGCACCCCGGGAGGGCGAGGTGAGCAGTTCTTC.

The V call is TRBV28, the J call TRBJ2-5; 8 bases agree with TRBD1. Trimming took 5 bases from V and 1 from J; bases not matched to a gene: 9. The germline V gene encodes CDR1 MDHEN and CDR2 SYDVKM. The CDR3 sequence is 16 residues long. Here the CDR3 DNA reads TGTGCCAGCAGTCTCTACGGACAGGGACTCCAAGAGACCCAGTACTTC. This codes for CASSLYGQGLQETQYF. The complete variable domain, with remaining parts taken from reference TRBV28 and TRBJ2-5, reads DVKVTQSSRYLVKRTGEKVFLECVQDMDHENMFWYRQDPGLGLRLIYFSYDVKMKEKGDIPEGYSVSREKKERFSLILESASTNQTSMYLCASSLYGQGLQETQYFGPGTRLLVL.

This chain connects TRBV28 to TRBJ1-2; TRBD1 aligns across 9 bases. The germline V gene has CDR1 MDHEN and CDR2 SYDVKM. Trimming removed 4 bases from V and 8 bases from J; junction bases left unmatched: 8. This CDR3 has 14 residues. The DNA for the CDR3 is TGTGCCAGCAGTTCCCCGGGACAGGGAGAAGGCTACACCTTC. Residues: CASSSPGQGEGYTF.

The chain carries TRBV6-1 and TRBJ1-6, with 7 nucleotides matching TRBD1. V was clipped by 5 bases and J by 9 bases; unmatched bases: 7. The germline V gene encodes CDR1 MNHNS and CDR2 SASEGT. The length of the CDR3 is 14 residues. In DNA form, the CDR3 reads TGTGCCAGCAGTTTGGGACAGCAAGTTTCACCCCTCCACTTT. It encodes CASSLGQQVSPLHF.

The CDR3 region is CASNGLAGEDTQYF. The CDR3 region has the DNA TGTGCCAGCAACGGACTAGCGGGGGAAGATACGCAGTATTTT. The V call is TRBV2, the J call TRBJ2-3; TRBD2 matches 13 bases. Germline CDR1 is SNHLY and CDR2 is FYNNEI. The V and J ends lost 7 bases and 5 bases, in that order; junction bases with no gene match: 3. There are 14 residues in the CDR3.

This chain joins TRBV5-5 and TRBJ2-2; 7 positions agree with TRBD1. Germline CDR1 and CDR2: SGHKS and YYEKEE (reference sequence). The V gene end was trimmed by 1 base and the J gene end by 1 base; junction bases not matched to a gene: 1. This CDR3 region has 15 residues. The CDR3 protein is CASSLRQGNTGELFF. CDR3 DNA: TGTGCCAGCAGCTTGAGACAGGGGAACACCGGGGAGCTGTTTTTT.

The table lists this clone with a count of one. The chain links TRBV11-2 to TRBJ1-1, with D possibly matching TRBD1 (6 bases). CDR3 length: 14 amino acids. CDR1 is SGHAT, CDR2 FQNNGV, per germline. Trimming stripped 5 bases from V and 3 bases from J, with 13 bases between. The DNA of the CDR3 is TGTGCCAGCAGCCTACAGGGAAGGGACACTGAAGCTTTCTTT. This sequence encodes CASSLQGRDTEAFF.

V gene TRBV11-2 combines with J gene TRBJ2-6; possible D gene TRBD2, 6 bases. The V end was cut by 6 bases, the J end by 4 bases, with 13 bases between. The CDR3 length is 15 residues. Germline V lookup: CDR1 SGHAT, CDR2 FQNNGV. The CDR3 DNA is TGTGCCAGCAGGGGGGGTTCGGAGGGGGCCAACGTCCTGACTTTC. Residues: CASRGGSEGANVLTF.

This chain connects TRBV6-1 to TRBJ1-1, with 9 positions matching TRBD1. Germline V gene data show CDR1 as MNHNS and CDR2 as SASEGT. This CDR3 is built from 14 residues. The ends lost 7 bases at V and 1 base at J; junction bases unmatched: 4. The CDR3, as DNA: TGTGCCAGCACGACAGGGGGATCGAACACTGAAGCTTTCTTT. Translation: CASTTGGSNTEAFF.

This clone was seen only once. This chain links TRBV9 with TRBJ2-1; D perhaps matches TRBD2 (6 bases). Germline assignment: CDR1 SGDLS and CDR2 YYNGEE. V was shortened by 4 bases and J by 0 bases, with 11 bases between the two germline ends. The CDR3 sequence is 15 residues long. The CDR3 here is CASSPGTDSYNEQFF. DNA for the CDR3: TGTGCCAGCAGCCCCGGGACTGACTCCTACAATGAGCAGTTCTTC.

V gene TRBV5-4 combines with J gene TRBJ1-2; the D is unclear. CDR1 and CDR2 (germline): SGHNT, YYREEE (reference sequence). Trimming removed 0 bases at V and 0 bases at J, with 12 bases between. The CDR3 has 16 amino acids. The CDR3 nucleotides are TGTGCCAGCAGCTTGGTGGCGGGCCCTCCTAACTATGGCTACACCTTC. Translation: CASSLVAGPPNYGYTF.

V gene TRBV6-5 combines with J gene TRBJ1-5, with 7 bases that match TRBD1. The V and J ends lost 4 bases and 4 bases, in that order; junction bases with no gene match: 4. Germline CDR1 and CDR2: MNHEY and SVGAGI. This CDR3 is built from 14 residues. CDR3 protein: CASSFLDRNQPQHF. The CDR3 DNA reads TGTGCCAGCAGTTTCTTGGACAGGAATCAGCCCCAGCATTTT.

In DNA, the CDR3 is TGTGCCAGTAGTTCGGGGGGGTCCTATAATTCACCCCTCCACTTT. This sequence encodes CASSSGGSYNSPLHF. J is TRBJ1-6 and V is TRBV19, with D perhaps TRBD1 (5 bases). The CDR3 totals 15 residues. Germline V gene data show CDR1 as LNHDA and CDR2 as SQIVND (reference sequence). V shed 5 bases and J shed 1 base, with 9 bases lying between them.

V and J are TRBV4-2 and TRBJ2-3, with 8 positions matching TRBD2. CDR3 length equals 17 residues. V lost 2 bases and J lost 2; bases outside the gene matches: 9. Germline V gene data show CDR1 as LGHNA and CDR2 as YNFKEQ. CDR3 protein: CASSQRGGSGNTDTQYF. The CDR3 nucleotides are TGTGCCAGCAGCCAACGCGGGGGTAGCGGGAACACAGATACGCAGTATTTT.

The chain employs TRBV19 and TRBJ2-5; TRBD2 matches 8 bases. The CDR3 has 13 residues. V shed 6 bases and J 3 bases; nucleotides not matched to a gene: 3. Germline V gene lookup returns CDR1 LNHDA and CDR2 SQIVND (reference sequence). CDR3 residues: CASRRGGEETQYF. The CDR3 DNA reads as TGTGCCAGTAGACGGGGGGGAGAAGAGACCCAGTACTTC. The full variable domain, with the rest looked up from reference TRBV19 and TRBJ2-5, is DGGITQSPKYLFRKEGQNVTLSCEQNLNHDAMYWYRQDPGQGLRLIYYSQIVNDFQKGDIAEGYSVSREKKESFPLTVTSAQKNPTAFYLCASRRGGEETQYFGPGTRLLVL.

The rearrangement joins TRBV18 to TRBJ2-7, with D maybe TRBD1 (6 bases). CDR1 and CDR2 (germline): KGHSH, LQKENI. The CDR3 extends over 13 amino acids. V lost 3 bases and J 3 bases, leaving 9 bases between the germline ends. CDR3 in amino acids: CASSPGTYYEQYF. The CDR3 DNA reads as TGTGCCAGCTCACCCGGGACATACTACGAGCAGTACTTC.

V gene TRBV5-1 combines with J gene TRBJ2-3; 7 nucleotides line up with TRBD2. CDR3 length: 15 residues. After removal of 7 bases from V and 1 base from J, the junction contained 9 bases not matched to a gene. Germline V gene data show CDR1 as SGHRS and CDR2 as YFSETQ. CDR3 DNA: TGCGCCAGCCGCTGGGGGAGGGACCGCACAGATACGCAGTATTTT. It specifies CASRWGRDRTDTQYF.

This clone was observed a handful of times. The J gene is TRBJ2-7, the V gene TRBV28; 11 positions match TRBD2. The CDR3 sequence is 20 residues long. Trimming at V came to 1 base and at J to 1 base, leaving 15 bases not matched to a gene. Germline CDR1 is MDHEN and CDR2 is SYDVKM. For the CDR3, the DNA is TGTGCCAGCAGTTTATTTGGTAGGCTAGCGGGAGGTAAAGCTTCCTACGAGCAGTACTTC. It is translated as CASSLFGRLAGGKASYEQYF.